Listed below are T cell receptor beta chains from one sample, sequenced in a study of blood T cell repertoires in COVID-19. Method: immunoSEQ multiplex PCR; TCRdb's copy keeps in-frame clones and lacks some. The sample lists about 210,000 clones, about 86% occurring once. Sequencing was done on a sample of PBMCs or T cells enriched from blood (not recorded which). These receptor sequences come from a woman aged 50 to 60 with acute COVID-19. The CDR3 runs from the conserved cysteine through the conserved F or W. Each record gives: V gene, J gene, clone size, D gene, CDR3 length, CDR3 DNA, CDR3 protein. D genes are given only for firm matches. Some rows have no size entry. The others give once, few or many, or a class for an expanded clone.

>TRBV15|TRBJ2-1|NA|NA|13
TGTGCCACCAGCAGAGAAACGGACAATGAGCAGTTCTTC
CATSRETDNEQFF
>TRBV4-3|TRBJ2-1|few|NA|16
TGCGCCAGCAGCCAAGATCGGAGCGGCTCCTACAATGAGCAGTTCTTC
CASSQDRSGSYNEQFF
>TRBV6-5|TRBJ1-6|NA|TRBD1|15
TGTGCCAGCAGTTCCCAAGGACAGGCCGCTTCACCCCTCCACTTT
CASSSQGQAASPLHF
>TRBV19|TRBJ1-1|NA|NA|13
TGTGCCAGTAGTATTGGGGATGCAGGGGAAGCTTTCTTT
CASSIGDAGEAFF
>TRBV2|TRBJ1-1|once|TRBD1|14
TGTGCCAGCAAAAAGACAGGGGGATCCAATAGTTCTTTCTTT
CASKKTGGSNSSFF
>TRBV6-4|TRBJ2-5|NA|NA|14
TGTGCCAGCGGGGGGCGGGGAGGGCGTGAGACCCAGTACTTC
CASGGRGGRETQYF
>TRBV28|TRBJ2-4|few|NA|16
TGTGCCAGCAGTTTTGTCAGGGCAGGGGGAGGTAACATTCAGTACTTC
CASSFVRAGGGNIQYF
>TRBV7-3|TRBJ2-1|NA|NA|15
TGTGCCAGCAGCTTAGCGTTCCAGGGGGGCAATGAGCAGTTCTTC
CASSLAFQGGNEQFF
>TRBV7-9|TRBJ1-4|NA|TRBD1|14
TGTGCCAGTACCCCGGGACAGGGTCAGGAAAAACTGTTTTTT
CASTPGQGQEKLFF
>TRBV7-2|TRBJ1-4|NA|TRBD1|18
TGTGCCAGCAGCTTAGAGGGACAGGGGAGGGTAGCTAATGAAAAACTGTTTTTT
CASSLEGQGRVANEKLFF
>TRBV7-9|TRBJ2-7|NA|TRBD1|14
TGTGCCAGCAGCTATAGGGACAGTACCTACGAGCAGTACTTC
CASSYRDSTYEQYF
>TRBV11-3|TRBJ1-1|NA|TRBD1|15
TGTGCCAGCAGCTTAAGGGGACAGGGGAACACTGAAGCTTTCTTT
CASSLRGQGNTEAFF
>TRBV9|TRBJ1-2|NA|TRBD1|15
TGTGCCAGCAGCGCGCGAATACAGGGGAACTATGGCTACACCTTC
CASSARIQGNYGYTF
>TRBV19|TRBJ1-6|NA|NA|14
TGTGCCACTAAGCTCGTAGAGTATAATTCACCCCTCCACTTT
CATKLVEYNSPLHF
>TRBV12-3/TRBV12-4|TRBJ2-7|NA|TRBD1|12
TGTGCCAGCAGTTTAGGACAGGGCGAGCAGTACTTC
CASSLGQGEQYF
>TRBV6-1|TRBJ2-2|NA|TRBD2|16
TGTGCCAGCAGTGCACCCCGGGGGGGCGACACCGGGGAGCTGTTTTTT
CASSAPRGGDTGELFF
>TRBV5-1|TRBJ2-5|NA|NA|13
TGCGCCAGCAGCTACGGTGTCTTGGAGACCCAGTACTTC
CASSYGVLETQYF
>TRBV6-2/TRBV6-3|TRBJ1-5|NA|NA|14
TGTGCCAGCAGTTACTCGGCACCCAATCAGCCCCAGCATTTT
CASSYSAPNQPQHF
>TRBV28|TRBJ2-7|few|TRBD2|14
TGTGCCAGCAGTGGGACTAGCGAGTCCTACGAGCAGTACTTC
CASSGTSESYEQYF
>TRBV28|TRBJ1-2|NA|NA|13
TGTGCCAGCAGTTTATCGGGGGAAGGAGGCTACACCTTC
CASSLSGEGGYTF
>TRBV28|TRBJ2-7|NA|TRBD2|14
TGTGCCAGCAGGGGAAGCGGGGCTCCCTACGAGCAGTACTTC
CASRGSGAPYEQYF
>TRBV19|TRBJ1-5|once|TRBD1|14
TGTGCCAGTAGTTCCGACAGGGGCAATCAGCCCCAGCATTTT
CASSSDRGNQPQHF
>TRBV19|TRBJ2-1|NA|NA|11
TGTGCCAGTAGTCTCCGAGCTGAGCAGTTCTTC
CASSLRAEQFF
>TRBV18|TRBJ2-7|NA|TRBD2|16
TGTGCCAGCTCACCCCGATCGGGGGGGGCTACCTACGAGCAGTACTTC
CASSPRSGGATYEQYF
>TRBV7-6|TRBJ2-2|NA|NA|13
TGTGCCAGCAGCTTAGGCAGGACCGGGGAGCTGTTTTTT
CASSLGRTGELFF
>TRBV15|TRBJ1-6|NA|NA|16
TGTGCCACCAGAGGACAGACCTTCAACGGTAATTCACCCCTCCACTTT
CATRGQTFNGNSPLHF
>TRBV5-1|TRBJ2-5|once|TRBD2|15
TGCGCCAGCAGCGGCCGCGGGGGGCTAGGGGAGACCCAGTACTTC
CASSGRGGLGETQYF
>TRBV6-2/TRBV6-3|TRBJ2-3|NA|NA|14
TGTGCCAGCAGTTACGGGGCGGGGTCGGATACGCAGTATTTT
CASSYGAGSDTQYF
>TRBV18|TRBJ2-7|NA|TRBD2|15
TGTGCCAGCTCACGTCAGCGGGAGCGGGAAGGGGAGCAGTACTTC
CASSRQREREGEQYF
>TRBV16|TRBJ2-6|once|TRBD1|18
TGTGCCAGCAGCCATTTACAGGGGGCACTGGTTGGGGCCAACGTCCTGACTTTC
CASSHLQGALVGANVLTF
>TRBV2|TRBJ1-5|few|TRBD1|16
TGTGCCAGCAGTCAATTCCCTCCGGACAGGGGCCAGCCCCAGCATTTT
CASSQFPPDRGQPQHF
>TRBV28|TRBJ2-5|NA|NA|14
TGTGCCAGCCGCCTCACAGGGAACCAAGAGACCCAGTACTTC
CASRLTGNQETQYF
>TRBV7-9|TRBJ2-5|NA|NA|16
TGTGCCAGCAGCACAGGACAGTCGGGAAGGTTGGAGACCCAGTACTTC
CASSTGQSGRLETQYF
>TRBV10-3|TRBJ2-1|NA|NA|13
TGTGCCATCAGTGTGTCGGAGGTCAATGAGCAGTTCTTC
CAISVSEVNEQFF
>TRBV11-2|TRBJ2-7|once|TRBD1|13
TGTGCCAGCAGCTCGGACAGGTTCTACGAGCAGTACTTC
CASSSDRFYEQYF
>TRBV28|TRBJ2-2|NA|TRBD2|13
TGTGCCAGCACGACTAGCGGGTCCGGGGAGCTGTTTTTT
CASTTSGSGELFF
>TRBV10-3|TRBJ2-7|NA|TRBD1|13
TGTGCCATCAGCCGACAGGGGGCGGGGGAGCAGTACTTC
CAISRQGAGEQYF
>TRBV14|TRBJ2-1|NA|TRBD2|14
TGTGCCAGCAGCCGAACGGGGGGAGGGAATGAGCAGTTCTTC
CASSRTGGGNEQFF
>TRBV29-1|TRBJ2-7|few|NA|11
TGCAGCGCCGGTTCCTCCTACGAGCAGTACTTC
CSAGSSYEQYF
>TRBV20-1|TRBJ2-1|NA|NA|14
TGCAGTGCTAGTGACTACCTCTCCTACAATGAGCAGTTCTTC
CSASDYLSYNEQFF
>TRBV28|TRBJ1-2|NA|TRBD1|14
TGTGCCAGCAGTCCGGGACAGGTGTACTATGGCTACACCTTC
CASSPGQVYYGYTF
>TRBV20-1|TRBJ2-3|NA|NA|9
TGCAGTGCTAGCGGTACGCAGTATTTT
CSASGTQYF
>TRBV2|TRBJ1-1|few|NA|15
TGTGCCAGCAGTGGTGACAGCTTCTCAAACACTGAAGCTTTCTTT
CASSGDSFSNTEAFF
>TRBV6-1|TRBJ1-2|few|TRBD1|18
TGTGCCAGCAGTGAAGTGGATTGGACAGGGCCCCTGAACTATGGCTACACCTTC
CASSEVDWTGPLNYGYTF
>TRBV15|TRBJ1-5|NA|NA|15
TGTGCCACCAGCAGAGAGGCGGGGGGGGATCAGCCCCAGCATTTT
CATSREAGGDQPQHF
>TRBV3-1/TRBV3-2|TRBJ2-1|many|TRBD2|18
TGTGCCAGCAGCCGAGACTGGACTAGCGGGGTGGCCTACAATGAGCAGTTCTTC
CASSRDWTSGVAYNEQFF
>TRBV30|TRBJ2-2|few|NA|13
TGTGCCTGGAAAGGGACTGGGACCGGGGAGCTGTTTTTT
CAWKGTGTGELFF
>TRBV18|TRBJ1-5|NA|NA|14
TGTGCCAGCTCACTCACCCGGGGCAATCAGCCCCAGCATTTT
CASSLTRGNQPQHF
>TRBV5-1|TRBJ1-1|NA|NA|15
TGCGCCAGCAGCCTTTCGAGGGCACTGAACACTGAAGCTTTCTTT
CASSLSRALNTEAFF
>TRBV19|TRBJ1-6|NA|TRBD1|18
TGTGCCAGTACCCACCGGCCGGGACAGGGGGGTCATAATTCACCCCTCCACTTT
CASTHRPGQGGHNSPLHF
>TRBV5-4|TRBJ2-3|NA|TRBD2|17
TGTGCCAGCAGCTTGGTTTGGCTAGCGGGAGGCACAGATACGCAGTATTTT
CASSLVWLAGGTDTQYF
>TRBV7-9|TRBJ2-7|NA|TRBD2|19
TGTGCCAGCAGTGATATTAGAACTAGCGGGGCAGAAGAGCGTTACGAGCAGTACTTC
CASSDIRTSGAEERYEQYF